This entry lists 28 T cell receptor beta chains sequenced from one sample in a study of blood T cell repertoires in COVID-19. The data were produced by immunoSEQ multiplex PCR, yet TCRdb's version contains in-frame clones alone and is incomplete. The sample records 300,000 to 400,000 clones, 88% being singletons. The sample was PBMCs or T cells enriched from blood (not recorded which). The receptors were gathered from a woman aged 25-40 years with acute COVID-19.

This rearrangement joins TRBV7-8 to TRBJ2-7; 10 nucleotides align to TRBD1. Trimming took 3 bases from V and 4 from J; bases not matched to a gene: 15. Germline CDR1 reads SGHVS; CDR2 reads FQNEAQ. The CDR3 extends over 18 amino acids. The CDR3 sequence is CASSFKTGGHTNLYEQYF. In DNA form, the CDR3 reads TGTGCCAGCAGCTTCAAGACAGGGGGCCACACGAACTTATACGAGCAGTACTTC. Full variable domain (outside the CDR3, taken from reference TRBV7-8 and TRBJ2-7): GAGVSQSPRYKVAKRGQDVALRCDPISGHVSLFWYQQALGQGPEFLTYFQNEAQLDKSGLPSDRFFAERPEGSVSTLKIQRTQQEDSAVYLCASSFKTGGHTNLYEQYFGPGTRLTVT.

The CDR3 coding sequence is TGTGCCAGCTCACCAGGACTAGCGGGGGTCGGGACCGGGGAGCTGTTTTTT. This translates into CASSPGLAGVGTGELFF. The chain recombines TRBV18 with TRBJ2-2, with 13 bases identical to TRBD2. Germline V gene lookup returns CDR1 KGHSH and CDR2 LQKENI. The CDR3 runs to 17 residues. The V segment lost 2 bases and the J segment 5 bases; nucleotides outside the gene matches: 5.

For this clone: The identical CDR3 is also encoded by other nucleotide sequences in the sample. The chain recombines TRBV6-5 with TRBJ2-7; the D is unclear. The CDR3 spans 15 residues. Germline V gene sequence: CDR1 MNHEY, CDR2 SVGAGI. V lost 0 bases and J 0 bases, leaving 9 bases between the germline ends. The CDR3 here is CASSYSARGSYEQYF. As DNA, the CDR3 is TGTGCCAGCAGTTACTCAGCCCGCGGCTCCTACGAGCAGTACTTC.

CDR3: CASSVMGGGHTDTQYF. Here the CDR3 DNA reads TGCGCCAGCAGCGTCATGGGCGGGGGACACACAGATACGCAGTATTTT. V and J are TRBV5-1 and TRBJ2-3; D perhaps matches TRBD2 (7 bases). V dropped 4 bases and J dropped 2 bases, with 17 bases sitting between them. The CDR3 loop spans 16 amino acids. The germline V gene encodes CDR1 SGHRS and CDR2 YFSETQ.

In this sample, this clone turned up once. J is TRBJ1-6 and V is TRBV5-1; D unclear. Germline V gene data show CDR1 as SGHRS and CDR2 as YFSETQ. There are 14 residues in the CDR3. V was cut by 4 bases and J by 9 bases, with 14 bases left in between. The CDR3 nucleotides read TGCGCCAGCAGCGCACGGAGGGAGAGTTCACCCCTCCACTTT. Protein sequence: CASSARRESSPLHF.

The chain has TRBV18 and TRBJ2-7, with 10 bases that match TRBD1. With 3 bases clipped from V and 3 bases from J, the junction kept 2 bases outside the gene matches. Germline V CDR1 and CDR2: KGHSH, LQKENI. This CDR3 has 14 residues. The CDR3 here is CASSPGQGYYEQYF. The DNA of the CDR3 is TGTGCCAGCTCACCGGGACAGGGGTACTACGAGCAGTACTTC.

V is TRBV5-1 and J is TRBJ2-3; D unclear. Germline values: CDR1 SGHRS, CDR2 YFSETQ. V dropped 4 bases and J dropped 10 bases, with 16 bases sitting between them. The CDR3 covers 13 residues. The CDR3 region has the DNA TGCGCCAGCAGCACCCCCCCGGGTGTCGCGCAGTATTTT. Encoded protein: CASSTPPGVAQYF. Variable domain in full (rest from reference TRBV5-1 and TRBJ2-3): KAGVTQTPRYLIKTRGQQVTLSCSPISGHRSVSWYQQTPGQGLQFLFEYFSETQRNKGNFPGRFSGRQFSNSRSEMNVSTLELGDSALYLCASSTPPGVAQYFGPGTRLTVL.

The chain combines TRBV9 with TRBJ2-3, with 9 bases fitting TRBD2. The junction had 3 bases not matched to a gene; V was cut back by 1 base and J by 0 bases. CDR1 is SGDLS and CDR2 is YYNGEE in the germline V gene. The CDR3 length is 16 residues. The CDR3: CASSVMAGGSTDTQYF. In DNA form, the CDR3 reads TGTGCCAGCAGCGTAATGGCGGGGGGGAGCACAGATACGCAGTATTTT.

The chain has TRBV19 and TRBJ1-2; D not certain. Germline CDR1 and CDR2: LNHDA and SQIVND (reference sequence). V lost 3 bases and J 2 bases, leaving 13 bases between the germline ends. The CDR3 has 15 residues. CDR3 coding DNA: TGTGCCAGTAGTATGACCCTGGCAGGCAACTATGGCTACACCTTC. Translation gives CASSMTLAGNYGYTF. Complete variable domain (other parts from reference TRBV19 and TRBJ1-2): DGGITQSPKYLFRKEGQNVTLSCEQNLNHDAMYWYRQDPGQGLRLIYYSQIVNDFQKGDIAEGYSVSREKKESFPLTVTSAQKNPTAFYLCASSMTLAGNYGYTFGSGTRLTVV.

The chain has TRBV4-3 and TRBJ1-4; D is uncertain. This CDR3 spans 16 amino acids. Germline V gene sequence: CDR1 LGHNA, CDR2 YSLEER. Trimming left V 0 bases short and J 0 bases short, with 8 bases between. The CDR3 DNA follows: TGCGCCAGCAGCCAAGATTCGAGGGCAACTAATGAAAAACTGTTTTTT. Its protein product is CASSQDSRATNEKLFF.

CDR3 nucleotides: TGTGCCAGCAGCTTAAACAGGAACTACGAGCAGTACTTC. Protein sequence: CASSLNRNYEQYF. The gene calls are TRBV7-3 and TRBJ2-7; a possible D gene is TRBD1 (5 bases). CDR3 length: 13 amino acids. V was shortened by 1 base and J by 3 bases, with 7 bases between the two germline ends. The V gene's germline CDR1 is SGHTA and CDR2 FQGTGA.

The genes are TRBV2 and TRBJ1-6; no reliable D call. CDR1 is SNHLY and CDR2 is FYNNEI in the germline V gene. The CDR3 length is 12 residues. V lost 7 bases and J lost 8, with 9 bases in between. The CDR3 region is CASTTRYSPLHF. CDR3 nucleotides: TGTGCCAGCACCACGAGGTATTCACCCCTCCACTTT.

The CDR3, as DNA: TGTGCCAGCAGCACCCCGGGACAGACTAACTATGGCTACACCTTC. Translating gives CASSTPGQTNYGYTF. V usage is TRBV7-9 and J usage is TRBJ1-2; 7 bases map to TRBD1. The V gene's germline CDR1 is SEHNR and CDR2 FQNEAQ (reference sequence). CDR3 length: 15 residues. J lost 0 bases, V lost 5 bases, and 6 bases had no gene match.

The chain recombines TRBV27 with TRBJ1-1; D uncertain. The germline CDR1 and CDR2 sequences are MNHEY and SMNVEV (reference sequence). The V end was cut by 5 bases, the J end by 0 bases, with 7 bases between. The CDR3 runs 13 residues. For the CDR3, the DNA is TGTGCCAGCAGTGTCTTATTGAACACTGAAGCTTTCTTT. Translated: CASSVLLNTEAFF.

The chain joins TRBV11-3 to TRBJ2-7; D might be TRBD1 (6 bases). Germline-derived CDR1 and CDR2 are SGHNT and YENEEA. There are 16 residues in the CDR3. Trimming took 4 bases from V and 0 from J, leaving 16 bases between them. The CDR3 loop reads CASSSPTGPISYEQYF. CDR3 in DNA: TGTGCCAGCAGCTCGCCGACAGGTCCCATCTCCTACGAGCAGTACTTC.

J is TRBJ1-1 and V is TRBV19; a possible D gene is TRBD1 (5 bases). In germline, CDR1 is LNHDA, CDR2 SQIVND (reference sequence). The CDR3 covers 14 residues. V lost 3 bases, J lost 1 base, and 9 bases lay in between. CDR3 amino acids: CASSMGGANTEAFF. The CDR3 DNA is TGTGCCAGTAGTATGGGGGGAGCGAACACTGAAGCTTTCTTT.

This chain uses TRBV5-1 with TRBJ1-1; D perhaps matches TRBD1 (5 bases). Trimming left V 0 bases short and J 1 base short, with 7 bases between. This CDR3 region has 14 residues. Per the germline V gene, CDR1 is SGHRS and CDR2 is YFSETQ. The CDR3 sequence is CASSLVRGNTEAFF. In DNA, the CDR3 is TGCGCCAGCAGCTTGGTAAGGGGGAACACTGAAGCTTTCTTT.

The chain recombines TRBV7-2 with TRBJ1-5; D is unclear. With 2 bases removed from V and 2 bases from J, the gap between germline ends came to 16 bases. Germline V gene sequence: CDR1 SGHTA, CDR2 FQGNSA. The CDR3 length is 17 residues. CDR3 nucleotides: TGTGCCAGCAGCTTAACCCCATCGGGTATGGGCAATCAGCCCCAGCATTTT. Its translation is CASSLTPSGMGNQPQHF.

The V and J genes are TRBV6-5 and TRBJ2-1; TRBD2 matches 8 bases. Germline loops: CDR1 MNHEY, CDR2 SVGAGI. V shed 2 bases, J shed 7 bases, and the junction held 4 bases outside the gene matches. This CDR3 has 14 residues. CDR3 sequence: CASSYRGGHNEQFF. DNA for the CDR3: TGTGCCAGCAGTTACCGGGGGGGGCATAATGAGCAGTTCTTC.

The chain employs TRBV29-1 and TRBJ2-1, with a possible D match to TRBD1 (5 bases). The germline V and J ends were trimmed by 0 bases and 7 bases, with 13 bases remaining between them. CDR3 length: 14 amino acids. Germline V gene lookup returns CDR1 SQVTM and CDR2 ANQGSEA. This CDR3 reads CSVEDRNRLNEQFF. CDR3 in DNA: TGCAGCGTTGAAGATCGGAACAGGTTGAATGAGCAGTTCTTC.

This CDR3 is CATPTGVYEKLFF. CDR3 nucleotides: TGTGCCACCCCTACGGGGGTTTATGAAAAACTGTTTTTT. The rearrangement uses TRBV24-1 and TRBJ1-4; D is possibly TRBD1 (5 bases). From germline, CDR1 is KGHDR and CDR2 SFDVKD. The V end was cut by 9 bases, the J end by 6 bases, with 13 bases between. The CDR3 spans 13 residues.

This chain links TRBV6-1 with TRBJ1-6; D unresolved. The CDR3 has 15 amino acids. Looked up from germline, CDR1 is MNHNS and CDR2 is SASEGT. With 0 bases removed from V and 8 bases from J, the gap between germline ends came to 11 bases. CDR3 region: CASSEAIGVDSPLHF. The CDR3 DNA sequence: TGTGCCAGCAGTGAAGCTATAGGAGTGGATTCACCCCTCCACTTT.

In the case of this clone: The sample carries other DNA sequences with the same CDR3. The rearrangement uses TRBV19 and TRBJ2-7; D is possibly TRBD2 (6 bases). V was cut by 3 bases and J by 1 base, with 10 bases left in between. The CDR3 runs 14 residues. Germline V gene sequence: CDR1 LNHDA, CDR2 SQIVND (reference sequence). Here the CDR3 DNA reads TGTGCCAGTAGTATCCCCGGGGGTTCCTACGAGCAGTACTTC. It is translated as CASSIPGGSYEQYF.

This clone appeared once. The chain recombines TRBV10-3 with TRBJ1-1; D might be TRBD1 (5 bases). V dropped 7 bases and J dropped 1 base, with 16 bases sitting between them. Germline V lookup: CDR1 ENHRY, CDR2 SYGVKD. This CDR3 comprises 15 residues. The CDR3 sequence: CAIMEGSGWNTEAFF. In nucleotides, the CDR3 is TGTGCCATCATGGAGGGGAGTGGGTGGAACACTGAAGCTTTCTTT.

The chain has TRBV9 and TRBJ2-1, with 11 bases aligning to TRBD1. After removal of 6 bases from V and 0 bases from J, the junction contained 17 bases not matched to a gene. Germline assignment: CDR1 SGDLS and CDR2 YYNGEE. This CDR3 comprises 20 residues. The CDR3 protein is CASTKGPGTGGQGSYNEQFF. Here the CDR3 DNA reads TGTGCCAGCACCAAAGGTCCCGGGACAGGGGGTCAAGGCTCCTACAATGAGCAGTTCTTC.

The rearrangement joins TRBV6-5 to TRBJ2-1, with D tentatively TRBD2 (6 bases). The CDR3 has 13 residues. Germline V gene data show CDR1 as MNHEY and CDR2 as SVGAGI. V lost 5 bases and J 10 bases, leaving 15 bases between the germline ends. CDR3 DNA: TGTGCCAGCAGTAAATCGGGGGTTGTAGAGCAGTTCTTC. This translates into CASSKSGVVEQFF.

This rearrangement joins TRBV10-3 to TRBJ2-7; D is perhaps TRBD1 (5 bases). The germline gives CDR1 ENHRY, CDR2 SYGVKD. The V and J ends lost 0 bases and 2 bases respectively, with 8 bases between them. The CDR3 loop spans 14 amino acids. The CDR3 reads CAISESIRAYEQYF. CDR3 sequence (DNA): TGTGCCATCAGTGAGTCGATCAGGGCCTACGAGCAGTACTTC.

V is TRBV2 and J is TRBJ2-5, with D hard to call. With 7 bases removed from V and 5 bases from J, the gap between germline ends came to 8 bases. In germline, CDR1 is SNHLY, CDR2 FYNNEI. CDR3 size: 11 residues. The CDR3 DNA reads TGTGCCAGCATGTCCGGTGAGACCCAGTACTTC. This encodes CASMSGETQYF.